This T cell receptor beta chain was retrieved from a study of blood T cell repertoires in COVID-19. At the level of the study: Sites across the United States, Italy and Spain contributed samples from acute and convalescent COVID-19. T cells, B-cell-depleted T cells, or PBMCs supplied cDNA or gDNA.

Source study methods: Reference gene primer amplification gave estimated nucleated cell counts. The method was immunoSEQ multiplex PCR; TCRdb's version includes in-frame clones alone and lacks a portion of them. That table is the source of V, J and clone size, and D and trimming were worked out from the DNA. The table records 300,000 to 350,000 clones, about nine tenths of them present only once. The V and J ends lost 5 bases and 1 base respectively, with 20 bases between them. CDR1 MNHEY and CDR2 SMNVEV come from the germline V gene (reference sequence). The CDR3 spans 17 residues. This chain uses TRBV27 with TRBJ1-2; D is perhaps TRBD1 (5 bases). The TCR comes from a young man with active or convalescent COVID-19. The sample was peripheral blood. CDR3 in amino acids: CASSPHLDRANNYGYTF. The DNA for the CDR3 is TGTGCCAGCAGTCCTCACCTCGACAGAGCGAATAACTATGGCTACACCTTC.